This TCR beta chain was observed in a study of blood T cell repertoires in COVID-19. Across the study: Donors in the United States, Italy and Spain gave samples during acute or convalescent COVID-19. T cells, B-cell-depleted T cells, or PBMCs provided the cDNA or gDNA that served as material.

In the original analysis: Cell counts per sample came from amplifying reference gene primers. Profiled with immunoSEQ multiplex PCR; TCRdb holds only in-frame clones, not every one. V, J and clone size are taken as reported in that table, and D and trimming were inferred from the DNA itself. The table includes around 300,000 clones, around 91% detected once. The CDR3 loop spans 15 amino acids. The germline gives CDR1 SGHTA, CDR2 FQGNSA. The ends were cut back, 1 base at V and 3 bases at J, with 12 bases in the middle. Seattle patients were enrolled while actively infected and followed longitudinally. The sequencing sample was made of peripheral blood. This receptor was obtained from a woman aged 40 to 49 with COVID-19, enrolled during active disease. J is TRBJ1-2 and V is TRBV7-2; perhaps TRBD1 as D (5 bases). The CDR3 reads CASSLVDSPDYGYTF. DNA for the CDR3: TGTGCCAGCAGCTTAGTAGACAGCCCTGACTATGGCTACACCTTC. The entire variable domain, with the rest obtained from reference TRBV7-2 and TRBJ1-2, is as follows: GAGVSQSPSNKVTEKGKDVELRCDPISGHTALYWYRQSLGQGLEFLIYFQGNSAPDKSGLPSDRFSAERTGGSVSTLTIQRTQQEDSAVYLCASSLVDSPDYGYTFGSGTRLTVV.